This TCR beta chain was observed in a study of beta chain features in type 1 diabetes. To note about this clone: The target antigen is unknown.

The CDR3 spans 14 residues. The trim removed 8 bases at V and 6 bases at J, leaving 13 bases unmatched. The V gene's germline CDR1 is SNHLY and CDR2 FYNNEI. Study-level results: For Type 1 diabetes patients, all four CD4+ subsets carried TCRB CDR3s that were moderately but significantly shorter. The study found that naive, central memory and Treg TCRB repertoires appeared more similar in patients than in healthy donors.

Investigators reverse transcribed all isolated RNA, so they sequenced expressed TCRB transcripts. This table comes from immunoSEQ multiplex PCR, and its TCRdb copy is limited to in-frame clones, with some not included. The table shows around 150,000 clones, with under 13% occurring only once. The sample comprised central memory CD4+ T cells from blood. The J gene is TRBJ2-7, the V gene TRBV2; TRBD1 matches at 7 bases. The sequence was obtained from a man under 40 with type 1 diabetes. Written as DNA, the CDR3 is TGTGCCAGCCACGGCTCACAGGGGAAGCCCGAGCAGTACTTC. This encodes CASHGSQGKPEQYF.